This entry describes one TCR beta chain. The clone's antigen remains unknown. No base quality information exists; no much larger clone differs at one position. Additional DNA sequences in this sample encode the identical CDR3. These data originate in a study of control samples from healthy donors and cancer patients (dated by TCRdb to about 2020). V drops 3 bases and J drops 2 bases, leaving 7 bases in between. The CDR3 holds 13 amino acids from the cysteine to the phenylalanine. The kept DNA is CDR3 alone, 39 bases in frame from the first base. The germline V gene provides CDR1 SNHLY and CDR2 FYNNEI. Libraries were made using the immunoSEQ multiplex PCR assay. TCRdb mirrors the immuneACCESS table, restricted to in-frame sequences. Some clones are absent from its copies; in checked studies, under half trace to an unresolved V gene, and the reason for the others is unknown. The sample table records 150,000 to 200,000 clones; 91% of these occur just once. The ten largest clones take up roughly 1.6% of the sample.

The clonotype originates from a woman in her thirties in good health. Sequencing used blood. The rearrangement combines TRBV2 with TRBJ1-2; TRBD1 might be the D gene, on 5 matching bases. The sequenced DNA: TGTGCCAGCAGTGAGGGGCAGAACTATGGCTACACCTTC. This sequence encodes CASSEGQNYGYTF.